One and the same sample provided the 3 T cell receptor beta chains below, sequenced in a study of blood T cell repertoires in COVID-19. Here immunoSEQ multiplex PCR was the method, and the copy in TCRdb shows in-frame clones only, minus some. Of about 130,000 clones in the sample, 75% to 90% were seen once. Sequenced: PBMCs or T cells enriched from blood (not recorded which). The source of these receptors is a man aged 50-59 years who had recovered from COVID-19.

This clone is medium-sized (0.01 to 0.1%) in the sample. V and J are TRBV30 and TRBJ1-6; 7 nucleotides line up with TRBD1. The CDR3 has 13 amino acids. Germline CDR1 GTSNPN, CDR2 SVGIG (reference sequence). V trimming: 3 bases; J trimming: 8 bases; junction bases outside the gene matches: 4. The CDR3 DNA is TGTGCCTGGAGAGCCACAGGGGATTCACCCCTCCACTTT. It encodes CAWRATGDSPLHF.

The chain is built from TRBV5-4 and TRBJ2-2; 7 bases are shared with TRBD1. V was clipped by 5 bases and J by 0 bases; unmatched bases: 1. Germline-derived CDR1 and CDR2 are SGHNT and YYREEE (reference sequence). This CDR3 region has 14 residues. This CDR3 is CASRQGANTGELFF. The CDR3 DNA reads TGTGCCAGCAGGCAGGGGGCGAACACCGGGGAGCTGTTTTTT. The whole variable domain, remainder taken from reference TRBV5-4 and TRBJ2-2, is ETGVTQSPTHLIKTRGQQVTLRCSSQSGHNTVSWYQQALGQGPQFIFQYYREEENGRGNFPPRFSGLQFPNYSSELNVNALELDDSALYLCASRQGANTGELFFGEGSRLTVL.

The chain couples TRBV14 to TRBJ2-7; 8 positions match TRBD1. The V gene's germline CDR1 is SGHDN and CDR2 FVKESK. The CDR3 is made up of 15 amino acids. V was pared by 5 bases and J by 3 bases, with 9 bases of the junction left unmatched. CDR3 region: CASSFGQGGVYEQYF. CDR3 bases: TGTGCCAGCAGCTTTGGACAGGGCGGTGTCTACGAGCAGTACTTC.